This T cell receptor beta chain was profiled in a study of blood T cell repertoires in COVID-19. Overall study context: Material from acute and convalescent COVID-19 was sourced from the United States, Italy and Spain. In each case, the material was cDNA or gDNA derived from T cells, B-cell-depleted T cells, or PBMCs.

The CDR3 has 13 amino acids. V was cut by 3 bases and J by 2 bases, with 7 bases left in between. Germline CDR1 and CDR2: LNHDA and SQIVND (reference sequence). The method was immunoSEQ multiplex PCR; TCRdb's version includes in-frame clones alone and lacks a portion of them. The profile shows some 240,000 clones, around 83% of them singletons. As for this clone: Other DNA sequences in the sample encode the same CDR3.

The clonotype originates from a middle-aged woman who had recovered from COVID-19. The chain links TRBV19 to TRBJ1-1; no firm D call. Sequencing was carried out using peripheral blood. Here the CDR3 DNA reads TGTGCCAGTAGTATGCGGGGAAACACTGAAGCTTTCTTT. As protein: CASSMRGNTEAFF.